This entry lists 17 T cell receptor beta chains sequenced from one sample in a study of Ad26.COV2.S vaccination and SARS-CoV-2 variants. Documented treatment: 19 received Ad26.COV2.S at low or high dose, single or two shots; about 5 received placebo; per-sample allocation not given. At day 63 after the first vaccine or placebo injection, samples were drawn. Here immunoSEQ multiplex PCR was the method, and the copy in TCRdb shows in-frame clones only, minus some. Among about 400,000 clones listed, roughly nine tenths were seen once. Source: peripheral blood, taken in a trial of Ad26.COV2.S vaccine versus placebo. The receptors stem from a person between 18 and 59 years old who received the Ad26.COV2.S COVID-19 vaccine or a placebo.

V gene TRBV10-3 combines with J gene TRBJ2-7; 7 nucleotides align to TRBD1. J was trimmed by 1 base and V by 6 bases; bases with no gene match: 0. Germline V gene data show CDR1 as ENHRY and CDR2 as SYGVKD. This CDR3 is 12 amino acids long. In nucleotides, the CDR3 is TGTGCCATCAGGGGACAGTCCTACGAGCAGTACTTC. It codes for CAIRGQSYEQYF.

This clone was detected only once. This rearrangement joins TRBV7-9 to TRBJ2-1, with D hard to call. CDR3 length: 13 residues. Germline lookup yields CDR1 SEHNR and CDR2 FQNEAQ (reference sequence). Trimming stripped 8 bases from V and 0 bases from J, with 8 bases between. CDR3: CASWRSSYNEQFF. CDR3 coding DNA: TGTGCCAGCTGGCGGAGCTCCTACAATGAGCAGTTCTTC.

As DNA, the CDR3 is TGTGCCAGCTCACTTTGGGGGTCCTACGAGCAGTACTTC. This encodes CASSLWGSYEQYF. The V and J genes are TRBV18 and TRBJ2-7, with D perhaps TRBD1 or TRBD2 (5 bases each). V lost 4 bases and J lost 1, with 8 bases in between. Germline CDR1 reads KGHSH; CDR2 reads LQKENI. The CDR3 has 13 residues.

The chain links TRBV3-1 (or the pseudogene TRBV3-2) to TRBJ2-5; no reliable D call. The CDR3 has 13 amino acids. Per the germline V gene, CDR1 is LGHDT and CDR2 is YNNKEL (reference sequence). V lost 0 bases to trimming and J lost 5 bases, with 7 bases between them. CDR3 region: CASSQEGLETQYF. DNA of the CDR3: TGTGCCAGCAGCCAAGAAGGTTTGGAGACCCAGTACTTC.

The CDR3 nucleotides are TGTGCCAGCAGCCGCCGGGGTGCGATCTACGAAGCTTTCTTT. The encoded protein is CASSRRGAIYEAFF. The chain links TRBV27 to TRBJ1-1; D gene uncertain. This CDR3 is built from 14 residues. Germline CDR1 and CDR2: MNHEY and SMNVEV (reference sequence). V was cut by 6 bases and J by 8 bases, with 19 bases left in between.

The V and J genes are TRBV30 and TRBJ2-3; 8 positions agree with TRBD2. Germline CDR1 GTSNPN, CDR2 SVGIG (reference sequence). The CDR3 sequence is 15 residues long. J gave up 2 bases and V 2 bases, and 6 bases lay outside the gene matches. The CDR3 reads CAWSRSGGYTDTQYF. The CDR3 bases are TGTGCCTGGAGTCGGAGCGGGGGATACACAGATACGCAGTATTTT.

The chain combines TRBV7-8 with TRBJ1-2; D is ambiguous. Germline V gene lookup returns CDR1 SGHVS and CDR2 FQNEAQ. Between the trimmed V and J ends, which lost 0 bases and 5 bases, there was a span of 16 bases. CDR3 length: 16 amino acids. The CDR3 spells CASSLADGRLRYGYTF. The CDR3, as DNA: TGTGCCAGCAGCTTAGCGGATGGGCGATTACGTTATGGCTACACCTTC.

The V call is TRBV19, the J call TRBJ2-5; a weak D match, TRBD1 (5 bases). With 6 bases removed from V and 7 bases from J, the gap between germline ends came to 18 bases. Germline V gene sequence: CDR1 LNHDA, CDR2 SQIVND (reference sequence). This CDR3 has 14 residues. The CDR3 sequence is CASRDYLREGTQYF. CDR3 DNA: TGTGCCAGTAGAGATTACCTCAGGGAAGGGACCCAGTACTTC.

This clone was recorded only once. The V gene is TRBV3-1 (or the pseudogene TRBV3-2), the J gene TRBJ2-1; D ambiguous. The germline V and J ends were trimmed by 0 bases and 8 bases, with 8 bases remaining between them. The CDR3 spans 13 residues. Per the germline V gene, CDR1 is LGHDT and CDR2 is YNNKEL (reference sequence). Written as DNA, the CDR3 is TGTGCCAGCAGCCAAGATACAACAGATGAGCAGTTCTTC. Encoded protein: CASSQDTTDEQFF.

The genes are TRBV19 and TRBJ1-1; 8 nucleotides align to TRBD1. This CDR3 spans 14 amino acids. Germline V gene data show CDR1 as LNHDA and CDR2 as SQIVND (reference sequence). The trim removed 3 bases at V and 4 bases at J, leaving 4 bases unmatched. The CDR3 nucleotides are TGTGCCAGTAGTATTCGGGGACAGGCCACTGAAGCTTTCTTT. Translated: CASSIRGQATEAFF.

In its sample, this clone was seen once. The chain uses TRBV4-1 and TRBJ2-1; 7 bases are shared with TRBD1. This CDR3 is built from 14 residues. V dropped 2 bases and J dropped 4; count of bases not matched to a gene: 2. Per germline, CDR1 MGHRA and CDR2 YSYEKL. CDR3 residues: CASSQSQGYNEQFF. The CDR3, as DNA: TGCGCCAGCAGCCAATCACAGGGGTACAATGAGCAGTTCTTC.

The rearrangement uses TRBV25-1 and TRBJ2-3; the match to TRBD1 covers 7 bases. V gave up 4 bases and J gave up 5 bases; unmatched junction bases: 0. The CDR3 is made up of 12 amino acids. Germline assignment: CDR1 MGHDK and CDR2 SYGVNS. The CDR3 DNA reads TGTGCCAGCAGTGCAGGGGGAGATACGCAGTATTTT. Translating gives CASSAGGDTQYF. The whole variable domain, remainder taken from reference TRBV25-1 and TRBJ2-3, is EADIYQTPRYLVIGTGKKITLECSQTMGHDKMYWYQQDPGMELHLIHYSYGVNSTEKGDLSSESTVSRIRTEHFPLTLESARPSHTSQYLCASSAGGDTQYFGPGTRLTVL.

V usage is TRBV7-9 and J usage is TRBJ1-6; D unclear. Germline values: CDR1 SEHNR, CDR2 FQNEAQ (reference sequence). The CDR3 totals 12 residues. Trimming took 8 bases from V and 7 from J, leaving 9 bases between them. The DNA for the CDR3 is TGTGCCAGCTCAGCCAGCAATTCACCCCTCCACTTT. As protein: CASSASNSPLHF. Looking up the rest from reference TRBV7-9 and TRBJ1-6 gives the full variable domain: DTGVSQNPRHKITKRGQNVTFRCDPISEHNRLYWYRQTLGQGPEFLTYFQNEAQLEKSRLLSDRFSAERPKGSFSTLEIQRTEQGDSAMYLCASSASNSPLHFGNGTRLTVT.

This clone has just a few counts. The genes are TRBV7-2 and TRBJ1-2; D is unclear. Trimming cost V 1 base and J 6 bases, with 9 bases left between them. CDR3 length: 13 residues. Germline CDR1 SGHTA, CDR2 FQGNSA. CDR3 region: CASSLERGDGYTF. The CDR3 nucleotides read TGTGCCAGCAGCTTAGAACGTGGGGATGGCTACACCTTC.

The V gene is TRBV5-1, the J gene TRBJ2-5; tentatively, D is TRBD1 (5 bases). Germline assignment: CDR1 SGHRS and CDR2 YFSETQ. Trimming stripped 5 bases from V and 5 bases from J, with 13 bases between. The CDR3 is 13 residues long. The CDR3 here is CASSSLGRETQYF. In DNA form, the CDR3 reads TGCGCCAGCAGTTCGTTGGGGCGGGAGACCCAGTACTTC.

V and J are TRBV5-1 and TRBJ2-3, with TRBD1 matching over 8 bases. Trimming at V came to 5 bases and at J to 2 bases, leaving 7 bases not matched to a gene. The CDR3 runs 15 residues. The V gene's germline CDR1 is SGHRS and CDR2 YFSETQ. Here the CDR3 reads CASRRDRTYTDTQYF. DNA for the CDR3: TGCGCCAGCAGAAGGGACAGGACTTACACAGATACGCAGTATTTT.

The CDR3 spells CAISEPGGGAEQYF. In DNA, the CDR3 is TGTGCCATCAGTGAGCCGGGGGGGGGAGCCGAGCAGTACTTC. The V and J genes are TRBV10-3 and TRBJ2-7, with TRBD2 matching 8 bases. Germline V gives CDR1 ENHRY, CDR2 SYGVKD. Trimming cost V 2 bases and J 6 bases; bases outside gene matches: 6. This CDR3 contains 14 residues.